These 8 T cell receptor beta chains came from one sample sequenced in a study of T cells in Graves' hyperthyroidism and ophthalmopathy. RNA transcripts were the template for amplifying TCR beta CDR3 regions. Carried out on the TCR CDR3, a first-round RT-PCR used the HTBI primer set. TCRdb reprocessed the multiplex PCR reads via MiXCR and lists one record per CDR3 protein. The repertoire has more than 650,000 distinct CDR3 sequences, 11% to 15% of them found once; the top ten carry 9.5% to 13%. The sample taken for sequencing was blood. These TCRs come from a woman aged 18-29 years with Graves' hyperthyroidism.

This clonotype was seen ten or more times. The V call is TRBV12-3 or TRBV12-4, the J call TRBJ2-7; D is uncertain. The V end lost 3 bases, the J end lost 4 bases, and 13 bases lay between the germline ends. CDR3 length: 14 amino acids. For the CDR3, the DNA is TGTGCCAGCAGTTTTGATGGGGATCGGTACGAGCAGTACTTC. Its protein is CASSFDGDRYEQYF.

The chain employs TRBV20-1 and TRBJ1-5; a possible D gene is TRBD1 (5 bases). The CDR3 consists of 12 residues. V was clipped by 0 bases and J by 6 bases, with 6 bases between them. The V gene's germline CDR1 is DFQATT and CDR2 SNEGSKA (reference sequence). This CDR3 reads CSAREGGQPQHF. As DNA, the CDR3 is TGCAGTGCTAGAGAGGGGGGTCAGCCCCAGCATTTT.

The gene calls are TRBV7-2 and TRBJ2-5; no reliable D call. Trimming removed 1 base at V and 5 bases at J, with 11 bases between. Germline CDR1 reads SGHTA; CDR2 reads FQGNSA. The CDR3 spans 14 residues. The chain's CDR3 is CASSLGGSKETQYF. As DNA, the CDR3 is TGTGCCAGCAGCTTAGGCGGTAGTAAGGAGACCCAGTACTTC.

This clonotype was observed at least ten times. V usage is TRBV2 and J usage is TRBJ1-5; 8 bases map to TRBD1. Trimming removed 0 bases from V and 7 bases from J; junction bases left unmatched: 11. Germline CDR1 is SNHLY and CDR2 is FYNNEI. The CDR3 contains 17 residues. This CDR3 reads CASSEAFRRQGRQPQHF. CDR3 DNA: TGTGCCAGCAGTGAAGCGTTCAGGAGACAGGGGAGACAGCCCCAGCATTTT.

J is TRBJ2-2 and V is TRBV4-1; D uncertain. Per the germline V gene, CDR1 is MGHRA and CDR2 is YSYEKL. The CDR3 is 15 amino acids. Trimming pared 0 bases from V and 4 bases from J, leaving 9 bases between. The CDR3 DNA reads TGCGCCAGCAGCCAAGAACCAGTAGTCACCGGGGAGCTGTTTTTT. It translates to CASSQEPVVTGELFF.

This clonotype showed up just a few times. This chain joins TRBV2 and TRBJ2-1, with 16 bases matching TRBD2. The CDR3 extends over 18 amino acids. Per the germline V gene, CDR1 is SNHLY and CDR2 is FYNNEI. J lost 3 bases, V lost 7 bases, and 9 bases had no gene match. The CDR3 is CASNPGLAGGPIYNEQFF. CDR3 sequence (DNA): TGTGCCAGCAACCCGGGACTAGCGGGAGGGCCTATCTACAATGAGCAGTTCTTC.

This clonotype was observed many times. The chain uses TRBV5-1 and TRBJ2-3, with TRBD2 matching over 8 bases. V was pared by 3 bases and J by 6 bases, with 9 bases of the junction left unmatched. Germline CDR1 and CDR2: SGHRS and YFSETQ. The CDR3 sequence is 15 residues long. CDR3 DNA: TGCGCCAGCAGCTGGAGGGGGACTAGAACGGATACGCAGTATTTT. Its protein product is CASSWRGTRTDTQYF.

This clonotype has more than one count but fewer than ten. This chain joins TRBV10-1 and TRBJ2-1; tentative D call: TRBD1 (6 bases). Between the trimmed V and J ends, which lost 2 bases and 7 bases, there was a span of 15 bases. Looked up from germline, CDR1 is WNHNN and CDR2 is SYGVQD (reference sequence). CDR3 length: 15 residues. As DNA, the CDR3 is TGCGCCAGCAGTGAGCCAGGGGCCGGTGAGAATGAGCAGTTCTTC. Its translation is CASSEPGAGENEQFF.